These 30 T cell receptor beta chains came from one sample sequenced in a study of cytomegalovirus exposure and HLA in healthy donors. Researchers ran the PCR with 60 Vbeta and 13 Jbeta primers. Assay used: immunoSEQ multiplex PCR; TCRdb lists only in-frame clones, some missing. Counted here are approximately 110,000 clones, around 80% occurring once; the ten biggest clones make up approximately 0.99%. The specimen sequenced was PBMCs. The receptors shown here come from a woman aged 25 to 39 in good health and CMV-seronegative.

The V call is TRBV7-9, the J call TRBJ2-3; D uncertain. The V and J ends lost 5 bases and 0 bases respectively, with 9 bases between them. Per the germline V gene, CDR1 is SEHNR and CDR2 is FQNEAQ (reference sequence). This CDR3 is built from 14 residues. The CDR3 reads CASSPLSSTDTQYF. DNA for the CDR3: TGTGCCAGCAGCCCGCTGAGCAGCACAGATACGCAGTATTTT. Based on the CDR3 plus reference TRBV7-9 and TRBJ2-3, the full variable domain is DTGVSQNPRHKITKRGQNVTFRCDPISEHNRLYWYRQTLGQGPEFLTYFQNEAQLEKSRLLSDRFSAERPKGSFSTLEIQRTEQGDSAMYLCASSPLSSTDTQYFGPGTRLTVL.

This clone showed up just a few times. This sequence joins TRBV21-1 and TRBJ1-2; the table assigns TRBD1, which was not confirmed against the DNA. TRBV21-1 is an annotated pseudogene. The CDR3 is made up of 16 amino acids. The CDR3 sequence is CASSKPSGTPNYGYTF. CDR3 in DNA: TGTGCCAGCAGCAAACCGTCCGGGACACCGAACTATGGCTACACCTTC.

The genes are TRBV18 and TRBJ2-6, with TRBD2 matching over 8 bases. The CDR3 runs to 17 residues. V shed 10 bases, J shed 2 bases, and the junction held 13 bases outside the gene matches. Germline V lookup: CDR1 KGHSH, CDR2 LQKENI. In nucleotides, the CDR3 is TGTGCCACCCTTCCGGGACTAGTCTTAACTGGGGCCAACGTCCTGACTTTC. Residues: CATLPGLVLTGANVLTF.

The CDR3 DNA reads TGTGCCAGCAGCGCAGGACAGGCCAATGAGCAGTTCTTC. Translating it yields CASSAGQANEQFF. The V call is TRBV9, the J call TRBJ2-1; 7 bases are a match to TRBD1. There are 13 residues in the CDR3. V trimming: 3 bases; J trimming: 6 bases; junction bases outside the gene matches: 3. Germline values: CDR1 SGDLS, CDR2 YYNGEE.

This chain uses TRBV7-3 with TRBJ2-3, with TRBD2 identical over 13 bases. V gave up 5 bases and J gave up 6 bases; unmatched junction bases: 11. CDR1 SGHTA and CDR2 FQGTGA come from the germline V gene. The CDR3 sequence is 17 residues long. CDR3 in DNA: TGTGCCAGCAGCCCGGGACTAGCGGGACCCCAGGGGGATACGCAGTATTTT. Protein product: CASSPGLAGPQGDTQYF. The variable domain in full, completed from reference TRBV7-3 and TRBJ2-3, reads GAGVSQTPSNKVTEKGKYVELRCDPISGHTALYWYRQSLGQGPEFLIYFQGTGAADDSGLPNDRFFAVRPEGSVSTLKIQRTERGDSAVYLCASSPGLAGPQGDTQYFGPGTRLTVL.

The chain carries TRBV6-6 and TRBJ2-4; TRBD2 matches at 7 bases. Unmatched junction bases numbered 15, after V lost 4 bases and J lost 9 bases. CDR1 and CDR2 (germline): MNHNY, SVGAGI (reference sequence). CDR3 length equals 16 residues. The CDR3 sequence is CASSSRTGGVMSIQYF. The CDR3 DNA reads TGTGCCAGCAGTTCAAGGACGGGGGGTGTGATGAGCATTCAGTACTTC.

In this sample, this clone turned up a few times. The chain carries TRBV6-5 and TRBJ1-6; D possibly corresponds to TRBD1 (5 bases). This CDR3 has 13 residues. From germline, CDR1 is MNHEY and CDR2 SVGAGI. The V and J ends lost 5 bases and 8 bases respectively, with 10 bases between them. Here the CDR3 DNA reads TGTGCCAGCAGTGAAACGGGGGATTCACCCCTCCACTTT. Protein product: CASSETGDSPLHF.

This clone has just a few counts. The genes are TRBV7-9 and TRBJ2-7, with 8 bases aligning to TRBD1. The CDR3 has 14 residues. V dropped 2 bases and J dropped 6; count of bases not matched to a gene: 6. Germline V gives CDR1 SEHNR, CDR2 FQNEAQ (reference sequence). CDR3 DNA: TGTGCCAGCAGCTTACTGGACAGGGAGAGCGAGCAGTACTTC. It is translated as CASSLLDRESEQYF. Full variable domain (remainder filled in from reference TRBV7-9 and TRBJ2-7): DTGVSQNPRHKITKRGQNVTFRCDPISEHNRLYWYRQTLGQGPEFLTYFQNEAQLEKSRLLSDRFSAERPKGSFSTLEIQRTEQGDSAMYLCASSLLDRESEQYFGPGTRLTVT.

This clone showed up just a few times. The chain joins TRBV7-2 to TRBJ2-1, with 9 bases fitting TRBD2. V was clipped by 5 bases and J by 3 bases; unmatched bases: 8. Germline V gene sequence: CDR1 SGHTA, CDR2 FQGNSA. The CDR3 sequence is 16 residues long. The CDR3 nucleotides are TGTGCCAGCAGCCTGGGACTAGCATCTTACTACAATGAGCAGTTCTTC. It is translated as CASSLGLASYYNEQFF.

The chain employs TRBV5-1 and TRBJ2-1, with 7 bases fitting TRBD2. From germline, CDR1 is SGHRS and CDR2 YFSETQ. V was clipped by 0 bases and J by 7 bases; unmatched bases: 7. This CDR3 has 15 residues. The CDR3 region is CASSLAIGRGNEQFF. Written as DNA, the CDR3 is TGCGCCAGCAGCTTGGCCATTGGGAGGGGTAATGAGCAGTTCTTC.

This clone was seen once. At the DNA level, this CDR3 is encoded by other sequences in the same sample as well. This chain joins TRBV5-1 and TRBJ2-3; D is possibly TRBD2 (6 bases). V lost 2 bases, J lost 0 bases, and 7 bases lay in between. Per germline, CDR1 SGHRS and CDR2 YFSETQ. The CDR3 covers 14 residues. In nucleotides, the CDR3 is TGCGCCAGCAGCTTCGGGACTAGCACAGATACGCAGTATTTT. Amino acids: CASSFGTSTDTQYF.

The chain recombines TRBV11-3 with TRBJ2-7, with D possibly matching TRBD1 (6 bases). The CDR3 extends over 15 amino acids. V dropped 1 base and J dropped 3 bases, with 13 bases sitting between them. The germline V gene has CDR1 SGHNT and CDR2 YENEEA. This CDR3 reads CASSLGGQAGYEQYF. DNA of the CDR3: TGTGCCAGCAGCTTAGGGGGGCAGGCGGGCTACGAGCAGTACTTC.

V gene TRBV7-2 combines with J gene TRBJ1-1, with no clear D. This CDR3 has 12 amino acids. The V and J ends lost 1 base and 7 bases respectively, with 7 bases between them. Per germline, CDR1 SGHTA and CDR2 FQGNSA. CDR3 nucleotides: TGTGCCAGCAGCTTAGACGCAGGTGAAGCTTTCTTT. It is translated as CASSLDAGEAFF.

The chain uses TRBV27 and TRBJ2-7; 10 bases agree with TRBD1. Germline trimming cut 4 bases from V and 3 bases from J; bases unmatched to any gene: 3. This CDR3 contains 14 residues. CDR1 is MNHEY, CDR2 SMNVEV, per germline (reference sequence). CDR3 nucleotide sequence: TGTGCCAGCAGTTCCCGGGACAGGGGCTACGAGCAGTACTTC. Protein sequence: CASSSRDRGYEQYF.

J is TRBJ1-2 and V is TRBV7-2, with TRBD1 matching 9 bases. Germline CDR1 is SGHTA and CDR2 is FQGNSA. The CDR3 has 13 residues. V lost 1 base and J lost 6; bases outside the gene matches: 0. The CDR3 spells CASSLGDRDGYTF. CDR3 DNA: TGTGCCAGCAGCTTAGGGGACAGGGATGGCTACACCTTC.

This sequence joins TRBV2 and TRBJ1-2; a weak D match, TRBD1 (6 bases). The CDR3 spans 14 residues. V was shortened by 3 bases and J by 9 bases, with 17 bases between the two germline ends. Germline values: CDR1 SNHLY, CDR2 FYNNEI. The CDR3 bases are TGTGCCAGCAGTGAGGAGACAGGAGGTGTTAGCTACACCTTC. This sequence encodes CASSEETGGVSYTF.

The V and J genes are TRBV11-2 and TRBJ2-2; 8 nucleotides align to TRBD2. The V gene end was trimmed by 5 bases and the J gene end by 7 bases; junction bases not matched to a gene: 12. Per germline, CDR1 SGHAT and CDR2 FQNNGV. The CDR3 totals 16 residues. CDR3: CASSVSGRGIYGELFF. In DNA form, the CDR3 reads TGTGCCAGCAGCGTGAGCGGGAGAGGGATATACGGGGAGCTGTTTTTT.

This sequence joins TRBV6-5 and TRBJ2-7; TRBD2 aligns across 8 bases. The CDR3 spans 15 residues. The V gene's germline CDR1 is MNHEY and CDR2 SVGAGI. J gave up 5 bases and V 6 bases, and 12 bases lay outside the gene matches. CDR3 in DNA: TGTGCCAGCAGAACCAGCGGGGGAGGGCCTGACGAGCAGTACTTC. Its protein is CASRTSGGGPDEQYF.

J is TRBJ2-7 and V is TRBV4-1; possibly TRBD2 for D (6 bases). The germline gives CDR1 MGHRA, CDR2 YSYEKL. CDR3 length equals 14 residues. Between the trimmed V and J ends, which lost 3 bases and 0 bases, there was a span of 9 bases. CDR3 DNA: TGCGCCAGCAGCCAGTCCGGGAGCTCCTACGAGCAGTACTTC. It specifies CASSQSGSSYEQYF.

V gene TRBV5-5 combines with J gene TRBJ2-1; D is perhaps TRBD1 (6 bases). Germline V CDR1 and CDR2: SGHKS, YYEKEE (reference sequence). This CDR3 has 15 residues. V lost 0 bases and J 3 bases, leaving 10 bases between the germline ends. The CDR3 DNA sequence: TGTGCCAGCAGCTTGGCAGGGGACAACTACAATGAGCAGTTCTTC. This sequence encodes CASSLAGDNYNEQFF.

The chain combines TRBV21-1 with TRBJ2-1; TRBD2, the table's D call, lacks a check against the DNA. TRBV21-1 is a recognized pseudogene. The CDR3 is made up of 15 amino acids. The CDR3 is CASFPSGCSYNEQFF. CDR3 nucleotide sequence: TGTGCCAGCTTTCCTAGCGGCTGCTCCTACAATGAGCAGTTCTTC.

In this sample, this clone turned up a few times. The CDR3 is CASSVGGVETQYF. The CDR3 nucleotides are TGTGCCAGCAGTGTGGGGGGAGTAGAGACCCAGTACTTC. The genes are TRBV25-1 and TRBJ2-5; D might be TRBD2 (6 bases). CDR3 length: 13 residues. Trimming shortened V by 4 bases and J by 4 bases, and 10 bases separated the two germline ends. Germline V lookup: CDR1 MGHDK, CDR2 SYGVNS.

The chain combines TRBV6-1 with TRBJ2-3, with 12 positions matching TRBD2. Germline V lookup: CDR1 MNHNS, CDR2 SASEGT. This CDR3 region has 16 residues. V trimming: 4 bases; J trimming: 1 base; junction bases outside the gene matches: 3. This chain's CDR3 is CASSALAGGGTDTQYF. The CDR3 coding sequence is TGTGCCAGCAGTGCCCTAGCGGGAGGGGGCACAGATACGCAGTATTTT.

The rearrangement uses TRBV4-2 and TRBJ2-3, with 14 bases identical to TRBD2. The CDR3 contains 16 residues. Per the germline V gene, CDR1 is LGHNA and CDR2 is YNFKEQ. Losses at the gene ends were 0 bases for V and 4 bases for J; bases not matched to a gene: 0. The CDR3 here is CASSQETSGGADTQYF. The CDR3 DNA reads TGTGCCAGCAGCCAAGAGACTAGCGGGGGGGCAGATACGCAGTATTTT.

The chain uses TRBV10-2 and TRBJ2-2; possible D gene TRBD2, 6 bases. Trimming cost V 7 bases and J 7 bases, with 13 bases left between them. This CDR3 spans 13 amino acids. The germline V gene encodes CDR1 WSHSY and CDR2 SAAADI. The CDR3 coding sequence is TGCGCCAGCAACGGACTAAGGGGCGGGGAGCTGTTTTTT. Residues: CASNGLRGGELFF.

V is TRBV21-1 and J is TRBJ1-1; the table's TRBD1 call for D was not verified on the DNA. TRBV21-1 has pseudogene status. This CDR3 has 16 residues. The CDR3 loop is CASSKIWTGVTTEAFF. The CDR3 DNA reads as TGTGCCAGCAGCAAAATTTGGACAGGGGTGACCACTGAAGCTTTCTTT.

V is TRBV21-1 and J is TRBJ2-7; the table's TRBD1 call for D was not verified on the DNA. TRBV21-1 is a listed pseudogene. The CDR3 consists of 15 residues. CDR3 amino acids: CASSKGLRHNYEQYF. CDR3 in DNA: TGTGCCAGCAGCAAAGGTCTCCGCCACAACTACGAGCAGTACTTC.

The chain combines TRBV23-1 with TRBJ2-5, with a possible D match to TRBD2 (5 bases). TRBV23-1 is placed among ORFs of uncertain function. V lost 3 bases to trimming and J lost 1 base, with 12 bases between them. The CDR3 is 15 residues long. CDR3 coding DNA: TGCGCCAGCAGTCATAGCGCCTCAACCCAAGAGACCCAGTACTTC. Translation gives CASSHSASTQETQYF.

The chain links TRBV7-9 to TRBJ1-6; maybe TRBD1 (5 bases). The CDR3 totals 16 residues. Deletions cut 2 bases from V and 3 bases from J, with 11 bases between. Germline-derived CDR1 and CDR2 are SEHNR and FQNEAQ (reference sequence). CDR3 sequence (DNA): TGTGCCAGCAGCTTAACGGGGGGGGGCTATAATTCACCCCTCCACTTT. Protein product: CASSLTGGGYNSPLHF.

The V call is TRBV6-4, the J call TRBJ2-6, with unresolved D. Germline assignment: CDR1 MRHNA and CDR2 SNTAGT. CDR3 length: 14 residues. V shed 0 bases and J shed 2 bases, with 2 bases lying between them. This CDR3 reads CASSDSAGANVLTF. The CDR3 DNA sequence: TGTGCCAGCAGTGACTCCGCTGGGGCCAACGTCCTGACTTTC.